This T cell receptor beta chain emerged from a study of T-cell reconstitution after alpha-beta-depleted transplantation in children. Study-level points and caveats: Expanded clones from the graft, numbering several hundred, reportedly supplied alpha-beta T cells about two months after transplant. From newly produced T cells came most of the T-cell counts and diversity one year after transplant.

The CDR3 sequence is 16 residues long. V lost 3 bases to trimming and J lost 3 bases, with 20 bases between them. Germline V gives CDR1 DFQATT, CDR2 SNEGSKA (reference sequence). This clonotype showed up many times. Its antigen is still unknown. Unique molecular identifiers tagged the TCRbeta library. TCRdb passed the PCR reads through MiXCR, listing each CDR3 protein once. The data contain 200,000 to 250,000 distinct CDR3 sequences, roughly 23% of them singletons. The chain employs TRBV20-1 and TRBJ1-1; D gene unclear. Sequencing was performed on PBMCs, taken before TCRalphabeta/CD19-depleted stem cell transplant. The source of this sequence is a girl aged 2 to 10 with Fanconi anemia, due to receive a stem cell transplant. The CDR3 region is CSASIRGFAPYTEAFF. The CDR3 region has the DNA TGCAGTGCTAGCATCCGAGGCTTTGCGCCGTACACTGAAGCTTTCTTT.